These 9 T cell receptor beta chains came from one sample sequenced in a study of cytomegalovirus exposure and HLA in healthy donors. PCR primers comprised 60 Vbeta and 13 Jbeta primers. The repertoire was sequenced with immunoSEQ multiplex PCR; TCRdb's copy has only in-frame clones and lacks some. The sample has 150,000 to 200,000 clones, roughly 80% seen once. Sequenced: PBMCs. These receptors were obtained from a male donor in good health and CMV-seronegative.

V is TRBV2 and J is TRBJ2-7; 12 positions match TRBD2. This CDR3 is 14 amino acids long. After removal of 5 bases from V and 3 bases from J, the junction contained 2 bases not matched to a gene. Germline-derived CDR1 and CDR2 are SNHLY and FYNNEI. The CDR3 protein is CASSPGLAGYEQYF. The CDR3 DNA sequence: TGTGCCAGCAGTCCGGGACTAGCGGGCTACGAGCAGTACTTC.

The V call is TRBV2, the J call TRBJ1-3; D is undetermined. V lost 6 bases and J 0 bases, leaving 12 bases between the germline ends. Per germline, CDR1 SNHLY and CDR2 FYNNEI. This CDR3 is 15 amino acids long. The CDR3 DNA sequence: TGTGCCAGCAGCAGCAGGTCCACCTCTGGAAACACCATATATTTT. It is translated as CASSSRSTSGNTIYF.

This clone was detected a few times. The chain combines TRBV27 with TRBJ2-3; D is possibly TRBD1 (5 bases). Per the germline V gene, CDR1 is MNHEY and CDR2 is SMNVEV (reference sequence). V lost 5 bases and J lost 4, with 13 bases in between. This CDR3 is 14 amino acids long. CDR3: CASSQGLRPDTQYF. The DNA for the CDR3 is TGTGCCAGCAGTCAGGGCCTGAGGCCAGATACGCAGTATTTT.

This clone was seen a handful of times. CDR3 in amino acids: CASSDLAGGPEQYF. CDR3 sequence (DNA): TGTGCCAGCAGTGATCTAGCGGGGGGGCCCGAGCAGTACTTC. This chain uses TRBV2 with TRBJ2-7, with TRBD2 matching over 12 bases. This CDR3 is 14 amino acids long. The germline V gene encodes CDR1 SNHLY and CDR2 FYNNEI. The J segment lost 6 bases and the V segment lost 3 bases, leaving 3 bases of the junction unmatched. The variable domain in full, completed from reference TRBV2 and TRBJ2-7, reads EPEVTQTPSHQVTQMGQEVILRCVPISNHLYFYWYRQILGQKVEFLVSFYNNEISEKSEIFDDQFSVERPDGSNFTLKIRSTKLEDSAMYFCASSDLAGGPEQYFGPGTRLTVT.

The CDR3 DNA follows: TGTGCCAGCAGCAGGGGATCAGATACGCAGTATTTT. Its translation: CASSRGSDTQYF. The V gene is TRBV6-1, the J gene TRBJ2-3; D possibly corresponds to TRBD1 (6 bases). In germline, CDR1 is MNHNS, CDR2 SASEGT. The ends were cut back, 6 bases at V and 4 bases at J, with 8 bases in the middle. The CDR3 spans 12 residues.

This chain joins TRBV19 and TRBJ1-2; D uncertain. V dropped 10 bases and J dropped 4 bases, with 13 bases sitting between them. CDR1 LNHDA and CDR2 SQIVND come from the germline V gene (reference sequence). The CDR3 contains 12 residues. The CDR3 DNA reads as TGTGCCACGTGGCTGATCTCCTATGGCTACACCTTC. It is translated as CATWLISYGYTF.

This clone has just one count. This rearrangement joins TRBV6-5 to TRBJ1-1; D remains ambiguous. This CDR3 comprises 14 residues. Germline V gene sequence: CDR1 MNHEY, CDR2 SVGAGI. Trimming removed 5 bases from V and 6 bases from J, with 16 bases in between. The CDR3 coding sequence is TGTGCCAGCAGTCTCTTAGCCCCTCCAGCTGAAGCTTTCTTT. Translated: CASSLLAPPAEAFF.

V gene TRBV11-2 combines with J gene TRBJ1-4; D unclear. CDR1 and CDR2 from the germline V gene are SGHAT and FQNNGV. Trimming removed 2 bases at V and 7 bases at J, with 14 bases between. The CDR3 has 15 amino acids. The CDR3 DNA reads TGTGCCAGCAGCTTAATGGGTGCAGGTCTTGAAAAACTGTTTTTT. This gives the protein CASSLMGAGLEKLFF.

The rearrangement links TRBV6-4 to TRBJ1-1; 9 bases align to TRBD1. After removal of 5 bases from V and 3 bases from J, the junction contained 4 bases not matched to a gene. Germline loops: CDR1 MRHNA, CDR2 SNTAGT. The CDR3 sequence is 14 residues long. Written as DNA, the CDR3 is TGTGCCAGCAGTAAAACAGGGGGCGACACTGAAGCTTTCTTT. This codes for CASSKTGGDTEAFF.